One and the same sample provided the 19 T cell receptor beta chains below, sequenced in a study of cytomegalovirus exposure and HLA in healthy donors. Here immunoSEQ multiplex PCR was the method, and the copy in TCRdb shows in-frame clones only, minus some. The table lists 250,000 to 350,000 clones, 80% to 90% of them singletons, with 0.7% to 0.85% in the top ten. Input material: PBMCs. These receptors were collected from a woman aged 18-29 years in good health and CMV-seronegative.

As to this clone: The same CDR3 can be traced to other DNA sequences in this sample. The rearrangement uses TRBV6-1 and TRBJ2-7; 8 nucleotides agree with TRBD1. The CDR3 has 12 amino acids. CDR1 MNHNS and CDR2 SASEGT come from the germline V gene. With 6 bases clipped from V and 3 bases from J, the junction kept 1 base outside the gene matches. CDR3 sequence reads: CASRGTGYEQYF. DNA of the CDR3: TGTGCCAGCAGGGGGACAGGCTACGAGCAGTACTTC.

Concerning this clone itself: Other DNA sequences in this sample translate to the same CDR3. The V call is TRBV11-3, the J call TRBJ2-1, with 9 bases identical to TRBD2. The V gene end was trimmed by 5 bases and the J gene end by 6 bases; junction bases not matched to a gene: 5. In germline, CDR1 is SGHNT, CDR2 YENEEA. The CDR3 has 14 amino acids. The CDR3 region is CASSLGLAPNEQFF. As DNA, the CDR3 is TGTGCCAGCAGCCTCGGACTAGCGCCCAATGAGCAGTTCTTC.

V and J are TRBV6-5 and TRBJ2-7, with a weak D call TRBD1 (5 bases). The CDR3 covers 13 residues. The V gene's germline CDR1 is MNHEY and CDR2 SVGAGI. Trimming took off 0 bases at V and 3 bases at J, with 6 bases between the two ends. The CDR3 region is CASSYSTVYEQYF. For the CDR3, the DNA is TGTGCCAGCAGTTACTCGACAGTCTACGAGCAGTACTTC.

In its sample, this clone was seen once. The chain combines TRBV7-2 with TRBJ1-5; 10 bases map to TRBD1. Germline CDR1 and CDR2: SGHTA and FQGNSA. The CDR3 is 14 residues long. After removal of 7 bases from V and 6 bases from J, the junction contained 6 bases not matched to a gene. CDR3 region: CASTPGQGFQPQHF. CDR3 DNA sequence: TGTGCCAGCACCCCGGGACAGGGGTTTCAGCCCCAGCATTTT.

This clone was seen a few times. The rearrangement links TRBV7-3 to TRBJ2-2; 9 positions match TRBD2. J gave up 5 bases and V 4 bases, and 8 bases lay outside the gene matches. The germline CDR1 and CDR2 sequences are SGHTA and FQGTGA. This CDR3 is 16 amino acids long. CDR3 in amino acids: CASSSVLAGETGELFF. CDR3 in DNA: TGTGCCAGCAGCTCGGTTTTAGCGGGAGAAACCGGGGAGCTGTTTTTT.

The V gene is TRBV9, the J gene TRBJ2-5, with 7 positions matching TRBD1. J lost 2 bases, V lost 4 bases, and 2 bases had no gene match. The CDR3 is 13 amino acids. CDR1 is SGDLS, CDR2 YYNGEE, per germline. CDR3 nucleotides: TGTGCCAGCAGCCGGGGACAGCAAGAGACCCAGTACTTC. As protein: CASSRGQQETQYF.

The chain combines TRBV27 with TRBJ1-1; D is uncertain. V was trimmed by 6 bases and J by 0 bases, leaving 11 bases between them. The CDR3 consists of 14 residues. Germline loops: CDR1 MNHEY, CDR2 SMNVEV (reference sequence). The chain's CDR3 is CASSRRQLNTEAFF. The CDR3 DNA sequence: TGTGCCAGCAGCCGGAGGCAACTGAACACTGAAGCTTTCTTT.

The J gene is TRBJ2-1, the V gene TRBV7-2; possibly TRBD2 for D (5 bases). This CDR3 comprises 15 residues. The V gene lost 0 bases and the J gene lost 9 bases, with 15 bases spanning the gap. Germline lookup yields CDR1 SGHTA and CDR2 FQGNSA. The CDR3 bases are TGTGCCAGCAGCTTAGCAGGGCTAGCTCTGGGTGAGCAGTTCTTC. This encodes CASSLAGLALGEQFF.

J is TRBJ2-1 and V is TRBV5-1, with TRBD2 identical over 11 bases. The CDR3 length is 20 residues. J gave up 0 bases and V 2 bases, and 13 bases lay outside the gene matches. Germline CDR1 SGHRS, CDR2 YFSETQ. The CDR3 reads CASSLSASGRLYGSYNEQFF. The CDR3 coding sequence is TGCGCCAGCAGCTTATCGGCTAGCGGGAGGTTATACGGCTCCTACAATGAGCAGTTCTTC.

The chain has TRBV28 and TRBJ2-1, with 8 bases identical to TRBD2. Germline CDR1 and CDR2: MDHEN and SYDVKM. The CDR3 length is 13 residues. The trim removed 5 bases at V and 12 bases at J, leaving 9 bases unmatched. CDR3 coding DNA: TGTGCCAGCAGTACGGGCGGGGGGCTAGGGCAGTTCTTC. Its translation: CASSTGGGLGQFF.

CDR3 DNA: TGTGCCAGCAGCTTAGCGCTGCGGGGCGAGCAGTACTTC. It translates to CASSLALRGEQYF. This chain uses TRBV7-2 with TRBJ2-7; the D gene is possibly TRBD2 (6 bases). Germline loops: CDR1 SGHTA, CDR2 FQGNSA. V lost 0 bases and J 6 bases, leaving 9 bases between the germline ends. The CDR3 is 13 residues long.

The chain uses TRBV14 and TRBJ2-6, with TRBD1 matching 8 bases. J lost 0 bases, V lost 4 bases, and 8 bases had no gene match. Germline CDR1 reads SGHDN; CDR2 reads FVKESK. The CDR3 has 18 amino acids. Written as DNA, the CDR3 is TGTGCCAGCAGCCCTTGGGGCCAGGGGGCCTCTGGGGCCAACGTCCTGACTTTC. The encoded protein is CASSPWGQGASGANVLTF.

J is TRBJ2-7 and V is TRBV11-2; 8 bases are a match to TRBD2. Germline lookup yields CDR1 SGHAT and CDR2 FQNNGV. Trimming took 6 bases from V and 0 from J; bases not matched to a gene: 7. This CDR3 has 15 residues. CDR3 loop: CASRHPSGRSYEQYF. The CDR3 DNA reads TGTGCCAGCAGGCACCCTAGCGGGCGCTCCTACGAGCAGTACTTC.

The rearrangement uses TRBV28 and TRBJ1-1; D is undetermined. Germline CDR1 MDHEN, CDR2 SYDVKM. The CDR3 is 13 amino acids. The V and J ends lost 8 bases and 4 bases respectively, with 14 bases between them. CDR3 in DNA: TGTGCCAGCCGAGGGCTGGAAGGCACTGAAGCTTTCTTT. Protein sequence: CASRGLEGTEAFF.

Points on this clone: Given a far larger clone just one base away, this is likely a sequencing read error. The chain has TRBV27 and TRBJ2-1; 14 bases are shared with TRBD2. V lost 6 bases, J lost 3 bases, and 1 base stayed unmatched. This CDR3 has 15 amino acids. The V gene's germline CDR1 is MNHEY and CDR2 SMNVEV (reference sequence). DNA of the CDR3: TGTGCCAGCAGCGGGACTAGCGGGGGCTACAATGAGCAGTTCTTC. It encodes CASSGTSGGYNEQFF.

A single count supports this clone. CDR3 DNA: TGTGCCAGTACCGCCGTGGGGGGACAGTCACCAACCTACGCCTACGAGCAGTACTTC. Translated: CASTAVGGQSPTYAYEQYF. This sequence joins TRBV19 and TRBJ2-7, with D tentatively TRBD1 (7 bases). The V end was cut by 7 bases, the J end by 2 bases, with 30 bases between. The germline CDR1 and CDR2 sequences are LNHDA and SQIVND (reference sequence). The CDR3 totals 19 residues.

The rearrangement uses TRBV27 and TRBJ2-1, with 11 nucleotides matching TRBD2. The CDR3 runs to 17 residues. V lost 4 bases, J lost 3 bases, and 8 bases stayed unmatched. Germline lookup yields CDR1 MNHEY and CDR2 SMNVEV (reference sequence). This chain's CDR3 is CASSSLSSGGIYNEQFF. In DNA, the CDR3 is TGTGCCAGCAGTTCCCTTTCTAGCGGGGGGATCTACAATGAGCAGTTCTTC.

The chain couples TRBV5-4 to TRBJ2-7; no firm D call. Germline CDR1 SGHNT, CDR2 YYREEE (reference sequence). The CDR3 spans 15 residues. The V gene lost 1 base and the J gene lost 0 bases, with 11 bases spanning the gap. The CDR3: CASSLMAGPSYEQYF. The CDR3 DNA follows: TGTGCCAGCAGCTTGATGGCTGGTCCCTCCTACGAGCAGTACTTC.

The V call is TRBV4-3, the J call TRBJ2-5; TRBD1 agrees at 12 bases. Germline CDR1 reads LGHNA; CDR2 reads YSLEER. The CDR3 is 15 amino acids. The V segment lost 3 bases and the J segment 5 bases; nucleotides outside the gene matches: 4. The CDR3: CASSQGDRGRETQYF. In nucleotides, the CDR3 is TGCGCCAGCAGCCAGGGGGACAGGGGGCGGGAGACCCAGTACTTC.